The rows below give T cell receptor beta chains drawn from one sample of a study of PD-L1 blockade in urothelial cancer. Here immunoSEQ multiplex PCR was the method, and the copy in TCRdb shows in-frame clones only, minus some. The sample lists 35,000 to 45,000 clones; approximately 85% were seen once. The material sequenced was PBMCs, taken around atezolizumab (anti-PD-L1) treatment. The source of these receptors is a man aged 70 or older with urothelial cancer. CDR3s leave out the opening cysteine and the closing phenylalanine or tryptophan.

CDR3aa	v_gene	j_gene
ASSQGGTSSSYNEQF	TRBV4-2	TRBJ2-1
ASSLVSVEAF	TRBV7-9	TRBJ1-1
ASKGAEQY	TRBV2	TRBJ2-7
ASSRTGTSYEQY	TRBV5-6	TRBJ2-7
ASSFSQGRYEQY	TRBV28	TRBJ2-7
ASGDSSSNTEAF	TRBV5-1	TRBJ1-1
ASRDRDQRWSNQPQH	TRBV19	TRBJ1-5
SVEDPVSYEQY	TRBV29-1	TRBJ2-7
ASMSDRGNTEAF	TRBV2	TRBJ1-1
ASSTPPTYNEQF	TRBV19	TRBJ2-1
ASGQGEQPQH	TRBV28	TRBJ1-5
ASSRDGQGRTDTQY	TRBV5-1	TRBJ2-3
ASSLGQLSSYEQY	TRBV5-4	TRBJ2-7
ASSYSGSGSNEQY	TRBV6-6	TRBJ2-7
ASSLQGISGNTIY	TRBV19	TRBJ1-3
ASSLTSVSPSSYNEQF	TRBV5-1	TRBJ2-1
ASSKTPRGAVDEQF	TRBV21-1	TRBJ2-1
ASSVGHPNTEAF	TRBV9	TRBJ1-1
ATSRATGAPYQETQY	TRBV15	TRBJ2-5
ASSLSGNTEAF	TRBV7-9	TRBJ1-1
ASSDSGTGEDTQY	TRBV2	TRBJ2-3
ASSPQGVRTTGELF	TRBV18	TRBJ2-2
ASSVRVAETQY	TRBV19	TRBJ2-5
ASSLEPATQETQY	TRBV5-1	TRBJ2-5
ASSQLSGAAYEQY	TRBV28	TRBJ2-7
SVAGTVEQF	TRBV29-1	TRBJ2-1
ARGRLRAGEFYNVEQF	TRBV10-1	TRBJ2-1
AWSAKLVGGAGELF	TRBV30	TRBJ2-2
ASRNRLAGGLEQY	TRBV2	TRBJ2-7
ASSSDGGNYGYT	TRBV7-9	TRBJ1-2
ASSAPGLVSFNEQF	TRBV28	TRBJ2-1
ASSERGGGGLYEQY	TRBV2	TRBJ2-7
ASITTSTNEQF	TRBV5-8	TRBJ2-1
ASTRGLAVEQF	TRBV7-2	TRBJ2-1
ASHRDRPNGYT	TRBV30	TRBJ1-2
ASSLGASGREETQY	TRBV11-3	TRBJ2-5
ASTTGGRSEKLF	TRBV7-9	TRBJ1-4
AISDPGLAGPGTDTQY	TRBV10-3	TRBJ2-3
ASSLHPTSGSGVETQY	TRBV19	TRBJ2-5
ASSLTGEEAFGYT	TRBV28	TRBJ1-2
ASSKDIQNTGELF	TRBV9	TRBJ2-2
SVGGQEHLGTQY	TRBV29-1	TRBJ2-5
ASSPWANTGELF	TRBV7-9	TRBJ2-2
ASSLEGQGANTGELF	TRBV5-1	TRBJ2-2
ASSPRSGGAGGYT	TRBV5-4	TRBJ1-2
ASTPGGIQETQY	TRBV19	TRBJ2-5
ASSFSSSGRDNEQF	TRBV7-3	TRBJ2-1
ASSVGTLAAAYNEQF	TRBV9	TRBJ2-1
ASSVAPGGGQFGNTIY	TRBV9	TRBJ1-3
ASSSPDRGETQY	TRBV28	TRBJ2-5
AISDWDRGNTGELF	TRBV10-3	TRBJ2-2
ASSIDGTSGRDEQY	TRBV27	TRBJ2-7
ASRIAWGRGSTGELF	TRBV19	TRBJ2-2